This TCR beta chain was captured by sequencing in a study of technical replicates of blood from a handful of donors. Germline values: CDR1 MNHNY, CDR2 SVGAGI (reference sequence). The CDR3 totals 14 residues. Deletions cut 6 bases from V and 1 base from J, with 12 bases between. Profiled with immunoSEQ multiplex PCR; TCRdb holds only in-frame clones, not every one. The sample has more than 90,000 clones, 85% to 95% seen once; the top ten hold about 0.36%. This clonotype was obtained from a human donor in good health. Sequencing input: T cells isolated from PBMCs. The chain has TRBV6-6 and TRBJ1-1; tentatively, D is TRBD1 (6 bases). CDR3: CASSRYRANTEAFF. The CDR3 DNA sequence: TGTGCCAGCAGCCGTTACAGGGCGAACACTGAAGCTTTCTTT.